The rows below give T cell receptor beta chains drawn from one sample of a study of blood T cell repertoires in COVID-19. Sequenced by immunoSEQ multiplex PCR; TCRdb stores in-frame clones only, minus some. The table lists about 100,000 clones, roughly 92% of them singletons. The source material was peripheral blood. The receptors come from a woman aged 45-60 years with COVID-19, enrolled during active disease. The CDR3 runs from the conserved cysteine through the conserved F or W. The D gene is left open where the match is weak. Clone size is given for some rows only: seen once, a few or many times, or a class if the clone is expanded.

. | . | TRBJ2-7 | TRBV10-3 | TGTGCCATCAGTGATCCAGGGTGGAGATACGAGCAGTACTTC | CAISDPGWRYEQYF
. | . | TRBJ1-1 | TRBV5-1 | TGCGCCAGCAGCTTCTACTCCTACAGGGTACGAGCCCACATGAACACTGAAGCTTTCTTT | CASSFYSYRVRAHMNTEAFF
. | . | TRBJ1-6 | TRBV25-1 | TGTGCCAGCAGTAGGAGCTCCTATAATTCACCCCTCCACTTT | CASSRSSYNSPLHF
. | TRBD1 | TRBJ1-6 | TRBV27 | TGTGCCAGCGGGAGTTGGACAGGGGCCTCACCCCTCCACTTT | CASGSWTGASPLHF
. | TRBD1 | TRBJ2-2 | TRBV11-2 | TGTGCCAGCAGCCCGGGACAGGGGGGGTCCGGGGAGCTGTTTTTT | CASSPGQGGSGELFF
. | . | TRBJ2-2 | TRBV2 | TGTGCCAGCAGTGCTACAGGGAACACCGGGGAGCTGTTTTTT | CASSATGNTGELFF
. | TRBD1 | TRBJ2-2 | TRBV3-1/TRBV3-2 | TGTGCCAGCAGCCAATGGGGACAGGGAGCCACCGGGGAGCTGTTTTTT | CASSQWGQGATGELFF
. | TRBD2 | TRBJ2-3 | TRBV13 | TGTGCCAGCAGCTTACGGGGGGTCACAGATACGCAGTATTTT | CASSLRGVTDTQYF
. | . | TRBJ1-2 | TRBV14 | TGTGCCAGCAGCCAAGATGAAGGGGTCGGCTACACCTTC | CASSQDEGVGYTF
. | . | TRBJ2-3 | TRBV29-1 | TGCAGCGTTGAGGCAGGGACAGATACGCAGTATTTT | CSVEAGTDTQYF
. | . | TRBJ1-3 | TRBV28 | TGTGCCAGCACCATTGGGGGGGGAAACACCATATATTTT | CASTIGGGNTIYF
. | TRBD2 | TRBJ2-1 | TRBV5-1 | TGCGCCAGCACTAGCGGGGGCCACAGCTCCTACAATGAGCAGTTCTTC | CASTSGGHSSYNEQFF
few | . | TRBJ2-6 | TRBV6-5 | TGTGCCAGCAGTTACGAGGGTCAGGGGGCCAACGTCCTGACTTTC | CASSYEGQGANVLTF
. | TRBD1 | TRBJ2-7 | TRBV11-2 | TGTGCCAGCAGCTTGGACAGGGCTTATTCCGACTCCTACGAGCAGTACTTC | CASSLDRAYSDSYEQYF
. | . | TRBJ2-7 | TRBV5-1 | TGCGCCAGCAGCTTGGTGGGGGGGCCAACCTACGAGCAGTACTTC | CASSLVGGPTYEQYF
. | . | TRBJ2-3 | TRBV19 | TGTGCCAGTAGTATGACTGCTTCCACAGATACGCAGTATTTT | CASSMTASTDTQYF
. | TRBD2 | TRBJ2-3 | TRBV10-1 | TGCGCCAGCAGCCAGCGGGGGCACACAGATACGCAGTATTTT | CASSQRGHTDTQYF
. | TRBD1 | TRBJ2-3 | TRBV10-2 | TGCGCCAGCACCCTCCTAGGGACAGGGGTGGGGGATACGCAGTATTTT | CASTLLGTGVGDTQYF
once | . | TRBJ1-2 | TRBV7-9 | TGTGCCAGCAGCTTACCGGGTGAACCCATTGATGGCTACACCTTC | CASSLPGEPIDGYTF
. | . | TRBJ1-2 | TRBV28 | TGTGCCAGCAGTTTGGTGGGATCCACAGGGAACTATGGCTACACCTTC | CASSLVGSTGNYGYTF
. | TRBD1 | TRBJ1-4 | TRBV29-1 | TGCAGCGTAGATCCGGGACAGGGGGAAAAACTGTTTTTT | CSVDPGQGEKLFF
. | . | TRBJ2-2 | TRBV7-9 | TGTGCCAGCAGCGGAGGAGTTGTCGGGGAGCTGTTTTTT | CASSGGVVGELFF
. | . | TRBJ1-2 | TRBV11-1 | TGTGCCAGCAGCTTGGCAGGGGTTCGCGGCTACACCTTC | CASSLAGVRGYTF
once | TRBD1 | TRBJ1-3 | TRBV19 | TGTGCCAGTAGCTTTTACAGGGGAAAGTCTGGAAACACCATATATTTT | CASSFYRGKSGNTIYF
. | . | TRBJ1-4 | TRBV30 | TGTGCCTGGAGCGGCGGGGGTGACGAAAAACTGTTTTTT | CAWSGGGDEKLFF
. | . | TRBJ1-5 | TRBV10-2 | TGCGCCAGTCAGGGGAGCAATCAGCCCCAGCATTTT | CASQGSNQPQHF
few | . | TRBJ1-1 | TRBV7-9 | TGTGCCAGCAGCTTAGAGGTTCGGGGACATCGATGCACTGAAGCTTTCTTT | CASSLEVRGHRCTEAFF
. | . | TRBJ1-2 | TRBV5-8 | TGTGCCAGCAGTTTGGGTTACTACACCTTC | CASSLGYYTF
. | . | TRBJ2-2 | TRBV19 | TGTGCCAGTAGTATTGGAGGATACACCGGGGAGCTGTTTTTT | CASSIGGYTGELFF
. | . | TRBJ1-5 | TRBV19 | TGTGCCAGTAAGGGCAGGGGAGGCAATCAGCCCCAGCATTTT | CASKGRGGNQPQHF
. | TRBD1 | TRBJ2-1 | TRBV18 | TGTGCCAGCTCACCACCGGACAGGGGGCGGCAGTTCTTC | CASSPPDRGRQFF
. | . | TRBJ1-2 | TRBV30 | TGTGCCTGGAGTGAAGGGGCTGGCTATGGCTACACCTTC | CAWSEGAGYGYTF
. | . | TRBJ1-6 | TRBV30 | TGTGCCTGGAGTGCGGGAACTGGGTCACCCCTCCACTTT | CAWSAGTGSPLHF
. | . | TRBJ2-2 | TRBV12-3/TRBV12-4 | TGTGCCAGCTTGAGGGTTTCCGGGGAGCTGTTTTTT | CASLRVSGELFF
. | . | TRBJ1-6 | TRBV6-6 | TGTGCCAGCAGTTCGTCTACGGGGTCACCCCTCCACTTT | CASSSSTGSPLHF
. | TRBD1 | TRBJ1-2 | TRBV6-2/TRBV6-3 | TGTGCCAGCAGTGACACTTTACAGGGGTCAGATGGCTACACCTTC | CASSDTLQGSDGYTF
. | . | TRBJ2-2 | TRBV27 | TGTGCCAGCAGTTCTCTCCGGGACTTGGGCACCGGGGAGCTGTTTTTT | CASSSLRDLGTGELFF
. | TRBD1 | TRBJ2-7 | TRBV7-2 | TGTGCCAGCAGCTTAGTCGGGACAGGTCCCTACGAGCAGTACTTC | CASSLVGTGPYEQYF
. | TRBD1 | TRBJ1-2 | TRBV28 | TGTGCCAGCAGAAACCCCACGGGACAGGGAAGGCCCACCTTC | CASRNPTGQGRPTF
. | . | TRBJ2-6 | TRBV6-5 | TGTGCCAGCAGTTACCGATGGGAGGCTGGGGCCAACGTCCTGACTTTC | CASSYRWEAGANVLTF
. | . | TRBJ1-2 | TRBV7-2 | TGTGCCAGCAGCTTAACCGGCTATGGCTACACCTTC | CASSLTGYGYTF
few | . | TRBJ1-1 | TRBV5-6 | TGTGCCAGCAGCTTGAGACAGGTGGAGTCGGATGAAGCTTTCTTT | CASSLRQVESDEAFF
. | TRBD2 | TRBJ2-3 | TRBV7-2 | TGTGCCAGCAGCTTAGTCCGGGGGGTGGGCACAGATACGCAGTATTTT | CASSLVRGVGTDTQYF
. | . | TRBJ2-7 | TRBV11-3 | TGTGCCATTACGGGCAGGGGATCCTACGAGCAGTACTTC | CAITGRGSYEQYF
. | TRBD1 | TRBJ2-6 | TRBV18 | TGTGCCAGCTCACCACCGGGACAGGGCCGCTCTGGGGCCAACGTCCTGACTTTC | CASSPPGQGRSGANVLTF
. | TRBD2 | TRBJ2-7 | TRBV3-1/TRBV3-2 | TGTGCCAGCAGCCGCGGGGGCTACGAGCAGTACTTC | CASSRGGYEQYF
. | . | TRBJ1-1 | TRBV18 | TGTGCCAGCTCACCGACTGGTCCTCAGGGGTGGGACACTGAAGCTTTCTTT | CASSPTGPQGWDTEAFF
. | . | TRBJ1-1 | TRBV5-4 | TGTGCCAGCAGCGGAGCGGTCTCGGGACACCAGAACACTGAAGCTTTCTTT | CASSGAVSGHQNTEAFF
. | . | TRBJ2-7 | TRBV4-2 | TGTGCCAGCAGCCCAAAAACCAAGGTACCCTCTCGGTCCCGCGGGTACGAGCAGTACTTC | CASSPKTKVPSRSRGYEQYF
. | . | TRBJ1-3 | TRBV7-6 | TGTGCCAGCACCGATTACGGAACCGGGACACGCTCTGGAAACACCATATATTTT | CASTDYGTGTRSGNTIYF
. | . | TRBJ2-3 | TRBV4-3 | TGCGCCAGCAGCCAAGATGTGAGCGGCAGCACCTCAGATACGCAGTATTTT | CASSQDVSGSTSDTQYF
. | . | TRBJ2-3 | TRBV19 | TGTGCCAGTAGTTCACGACAAGCCCAGTATACGCAGTATTTT | CASSSRQAQYTQYF
. | TRBD1 | TRBJ1-6 | TRBV6-5 | TGTGCCAGCAGGCCGGGACAGGGGGGATCACCCCTCCACTTT | CASRPGQGGSPLHF
. | . | TRBJ1-5 | TRBV27 | TGTGCCAGCAGTTCACAAAACTCAGGGTTTCAGCCCCAGCATTTT | CASSSQNSGFQPQHF
. | . | TRBJ1-4 | TRBV19 | TGTGCCAGCCGGGTAGGGGGAGATGAAAAACTGTTTTTT | CASRVGGDEKLFF